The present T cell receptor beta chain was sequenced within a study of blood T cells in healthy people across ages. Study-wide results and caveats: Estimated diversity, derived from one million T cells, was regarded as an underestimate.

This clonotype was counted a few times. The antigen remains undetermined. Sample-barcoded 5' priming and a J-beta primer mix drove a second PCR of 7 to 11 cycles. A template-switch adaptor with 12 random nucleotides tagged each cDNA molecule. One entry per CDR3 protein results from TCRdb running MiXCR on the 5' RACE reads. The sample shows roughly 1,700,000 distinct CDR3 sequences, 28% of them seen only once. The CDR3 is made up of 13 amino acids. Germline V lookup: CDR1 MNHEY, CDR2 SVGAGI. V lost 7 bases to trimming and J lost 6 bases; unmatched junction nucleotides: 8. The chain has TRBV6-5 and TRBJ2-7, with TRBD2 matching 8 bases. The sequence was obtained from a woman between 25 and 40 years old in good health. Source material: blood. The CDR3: CASNSGGDGEQYF. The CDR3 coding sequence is TGTGCCAGCAATTCGGGAGGGGATGGCGAGCAGTACTTC.